The 26 T cell receptor beta chains below come from one sample, sequenced in a study of cytomegalovirus exposure and HLA in healthy donors. The PCR contained 60 Vbeta and 13 Jbeta primers. Assay used: immunoSEQ multiplex PCR; TCRdb lists only in-frame clones, some missing. Of some 180,000 clones listed, roughly 85% are singletons. Sequenced material: PBMCs. These receptors originate from a woman in her fifties or sixties in good health and CMV-seronegative.

The gene calls are TRBV4-2 and TRBJ1-1; a weak D match, TRBD1 (5 bases). The CDR3 length is 15 residues. Trimming shortened V by 4 bases and J by 1 base, and 13 bases separated the two germline ends. Per germline, CDR1 LGHNA and CDR2 YNFKEQ. The CDR3: CASSPQRDRNTEAFF. The CDR3 DNA reads as TGTGCCAGCAGCCCTCAACGAGACAGGAACACTGAAGCTTTCTTT.

The rearrangement joins TRBV5-6 to TRBJ1-1; 9 bases align to TRBD1. J lost 5 bases, V lost 4 bases, and 18 bases had no gene match. Germline CDR1 SGHDT, CDR2 YYEEEE. This CDR3 contains 18 residues. The chain's CDR3 is CASSPPGQGEKPRTEAFF. For the CDR3, the DNA is TGTGCCAGCAGCCCCCCGGGACAGGGAGAAAAACCGCGAACTGAAGCTTTCTTT. Looking up the rest from reference TRBV5-6 and TRBJ1-1 gives the full variable domain: DAGVTQSPTHLIKTRGQQVTLRCSPKSGHDTVSWYQQALGQGPQFIFQYYEEEERQRGNFPDRFSGHQFPNYSSELNVNALLLGDSALYLCASSPPGQGEKPRTEAFFGQGTRLTVV.

The chain recombines TRBV18 with TRBJ1-1; D gene ambiguous. The CDR3 totals 13 residues. Per germline, CDR1 KGHSH and CDR2 LQKENI. With 1 base removed from V and 4 bases from J, the gap between germline ends came to 7 bases. CDR3 amino acids: CASSPQGATEAFF. CDR3 coding DNA: TGTGCCAGCTCACCACAGGGAGCCACTGAAGCTTTCTTT.

In its sample, this clone was seen a few times. CDR3 amino acids: CSVVGWTEAFF. The CDR3 DNA sequence: TGCAGCGTTGTTGGCTGGACTGAAGCTTTCTTT. V is TRBV29-1 and J is TRBJ1-1; unclear D gene. The CDR3 contains 11 residues. The germline V gene has CDR1 SQVTM and CDR2 ANQGSEA. The germline V and J ends were trimmed by 4 bases and 5 bases, with 8 bases remaining between them.

This clone was counted once. This CDR3 is CASSLGASGAKNIQYF. The CDR3 nucleotides read TGTGCCAGCAGTTTAGGGGCTAGCGGAGCCAAAAACATTCAGTACTTC. The rearrangement uses TRBV28 and TRBJ2-4; 7 bases map to TRBD2. This CDR3 has 16 residues. CDR1 MDHEN and CDR2 SYDVKM come from the germline V gene. Trimming removed 2 bases from V and 0 bases from J; junction bases left unmatched: 4. The whole variable domain, filled in from reference TRBV28 and TRBJ2-4, reads DVKVTQSSRYLVKRTGEKVFLECVQDMDHENMFWYRQDPGLGLRLIYFSYDVKMKEKGDIPEGYSVSREKKERFSLILESASTNQTSMYLCASSLGASGAKNIQYFGAGTRLSVL.

V usage is TRBV5-5 and J usage is TRBJ2-5; TRBD2 agrees at 7 bases. The J call may be incorrect, as the DNA end agrees better with TRBJ2-7. The CDR3 loop spans 15 amino acids. The germline V gene has CDR1 SGHKS and CDR2 YYEKEE (reference sequence). In DNA form, the CDR3 reads TGTGCCAGCAGCTTGGAAGGCGGGAGTCGGTACGAGCAGTACTTC. This codes for CASSLEGGSRYEQYF.

The chain combines TRBV15 with TRBJ1-1; D remains unclear. This CDR3 comprises 14 residues. In germline, CDR1 is LNHNV, CDR2 YYDKDF (reference sequence). The V gene lost 0 bases and the J gene lost 4 bases, with 9 bases spanning the gap. The CDR3 DNA is TGTGCCACCAGCAGAGACAAGGAGGGCACTGAAGCTTTCTTT. It codes for CATSRDKEGTEAFF.

This chain joins TRBV20-1 and TRBJ2-7, with 7 bases matching TRBD1. Germline CDR1 DFQATT, CDR2 SNEGSKA (reference sequence). The V and J ends lost 4 bases and 6 bases, in that order; junction bases with no gene match: 3. This CDR3 has 11 residues. The CDR3 loop is CSANDRVEQYF. In DNA form, the CDR3 reads TGCAGTGCTAATGACAGGGTCGAGCAGTACTTC.

The rearrangement joins TRBV28 to TRBJ2-1; a weak D match, TRBD2 (7 bases). V lost 6 bases and J lost 0, with 21 bases in between. The CDR3 contains 18 residues. The germline V gene has CDR1 MDHEN and CDR2 SYDVKM. For the CDR3, the DNA is TGTGCCAGCAGCCCACTCCTCGGGGGAGGGGGCTCCTACAATGAGCAGTTCTTC. This codes for CASSPLLGGGGSYNEQFF.

J is TRBJ2-5 and V is TRBV25-1; D may be TRBD1 (5 bases). CDR1 MGHDK and CDR2 SYGVNS come from the germline V gene. The length of the CDR3 is 15 residues. V was shortened by 4 bases and J by 5 bases, with 17 bases between the two germline ends. This chain's CDR3 is CASSGKGLGLETQYF. CDR3 coding DNA: TGTGCCAGCAGTGGGAAGGGGCTTGGATTGGAGACCCAGTACTTC.

The chain is built from TRBV28 and TRBJ2-1, with D possibly TRBD2 on 5 matching bases. This CDR3 is built from 11 residues. The V end lost 7 bases, the J end lost 9 bases, and 10 bases lay between the germline ends. Germline-derived CDR1 and CDR2 are MDHEN and SYDVKM. The CDR3 bases are TGTGCCAGCACCGACCGGGGTGAGCAGTTCTTC. This translates into CASTDRGEQFF.

The chain joins TRBV5-1 to TRBJ2-7, with a weak D call TRBD1 (5 bases). CDR1 SGHRS and CDR2 YFSETQ come from the germline V gene. This CDR3 has 14 residues. V lost 0 bases and J 1 base, leaving 8 bases between the germline ends. The CDR3 reads CASSLVPGSYEQYF. CDR3 DNA: TGCGCCAGCAGCTTGGTTCCAGGGTCCTACGAGCAGTACTTC.

The chain uses TRBV5-6 and TRBJ2-3; D gene uncertain. The CDR3 covers 16 residues. Trimming left V 0 bases short and J 2 bases short, with 13 bases between. Germline assignment: CDR1 SGHDT and CDR2 YYEEEE. The CDR3 coding sequence is TGTGCCAGCAGCTTGGAGCCGGGTCCCAACACAGATACGCAGTATTTT. It codes for CASSLEPGPNTDTQYF.

The genes are TRBV2 and TRBJ1-1; tentatively, D is TRBD1 (5 bases). The germline CDR1 and CDR2 sequences are SNHLY and FYNNEI. The CDR3 is 14 amino acids. V was clipped by 3 bases and J by 1 base, with 9 bases between them. The CDR3 is CASSENGGNTEAFF. The CDR3, as DNA: TGTGCCAGCAGTGAGAACGGGGGGAACACTGAAGCTTTCTTT. The full variable domain, with the rest looked up from reference TRBV2 and TRBJ1-1, is EPEVTQTPSHQVTQMGQEVILRCVPISNHLYFYWYRQILGQKVEFLVSFYNNEISEKSEIFDDQFSVERPDGSNFTLKIRSTKLEDSAMYFCASSENGGNTEAFFGQGTRLTVV.

The J gene is TRBJ2-1, the V gene TRBV30; 9 bases line up with TRBD2. Germline CDR1 GTSNPN, CDR2 SVGIG (reference sequence). The CDR3 is made up of 17 amino acids. The V gene end was trimmed by 1 base and the J gene end by 2 bases; junction bases not matched to a gene: 9. The CDR3 loop reads CAWSDGRAGGTYNEQFF. DNA of the CDR3: TGTGCCTGGAGTGATGGTCGAGCGGGAGGTACCTACAATGAGCAGTTCTTC.

This clone has more than one count but fewer than ten. J is TRBJ2-7 and V is TRBV18; 12 bases align to TRBD2. CDR1 KGHSH and CDR2 LQKENI come from the germline V gene. The V gene end was trimmed by 2 bases and the J gene end by 4 bases; junction bases not matched to a gene: 0. CDR3 length: 14 amino acids. For the CDR3, the DNA is TGTGCCAGCTCACCAGGGACTAGCGGGTACGAGCAGTACTTC. It specifies CASSPGTSGYEQYF.

The V and J genes are TRBV2 and TRBJ2-7, with TRBD1 as a possible D gene (7 bases). The ends were cut back, 7 bases at V and 6 bases at J, with 19 bases in the middle. Germline V CDR1 and CDR2: SNHLY, FYNNEI. This CDR3 contains 14 residues. CDR3 sequence: CASISGGRPSEQYF. CDR3 DNA: TGTGCCAGCATTTCAGGGGGGCGCCCGTCCGAGCAGTACTTC.

The chain recombines TRBV30 with TRBJ2-3; TRBD2 might be the D (6 bases). The length of the CDR3 is 14 residues. Germline V lookup: CDR1 GTSNPN, CDR2 SVGIG (reference sequence). V was cut by 3 bases and J by 4 bases, with 14 bases left in between. The CDR3 is CAWRESGPPDTQYF. The CDR3 coding sequence is TGTGCCTGGAGAGAGAGCGGGCCGCCAGATACGCAGTATTTT.

V and J are TRBV29-1 and TRBJ2-7, with 9 bases identical to TRBD2. Germline-derived CDR1 and CDR2 are SQVTM and ANQGSEA. This CDR3 comprises 13 residues. J gave up 3 bases and V 4 bases, and 4 bases lay outside the gene matches. The DNA of the CDR3 is TGCAGCGTTGTGACTAGCGGAAACTACGAGCAGTACTTC. It specifies CSVVTSGNYEQYF.

The rearrangement joins TRBV18 to TRBJ1-2; 7 bases agree with TRBD1. Germline values: CDR1 KGHSH, CDR2 LQKENI. CDR3 length: 13 amino acids. Trimming removed 1 base from V and 8 bases from J; junction bases left unmatched: 4. The CDR3 DNA is TGTGCCAGCTCACCACAAGGGGGCGAAGGCTACACCTTC. It encodes CASSPQGGEGYTF.

The rearrangement joins TRBV5-1 to TRBJ2-5, with 7 bases identical to TRBD2. Germline CDR1 SGHRS, CDR2 YFSETQ. J gave up 0 bases and V 4 bases, and 6 bases lay outside the gene matches. This CDR3 is 15 amino acids long. CDR3 protein: CASSPNLADQETQYF. The CDR3 DNA follows: TGCGCCAGCAGCCCGAATCTAGCGGACCAAGAGACCCAGTACTTC.

This chain joins TRBV30 and TRBJ2-2, with a weak D call TRBD2 (5 bases). Germline V gene lookup returns CDR1 GTSNPN and CDR2 SVGIG (reference sequence). The V gene lost 2 bases and the J gene lost 4 bases, with 17 bases spanning the gap. The CDR3 spans 16 residues. The CDR3 is CAWSPPEGRITGELFF. The CDR3 bases are TGTGCCTGGAGTCCTCCCGAGGGAAGAATCACCGGGGAGCTGTTTTTT.

The gene calls are TRBV7-2 and TRBJ2-7; TRBD2 agrees at 9 bases. The V gene's germline CDR1 is SGHTA and CDR2 FQGNSA. The CDR3 has 13 residues. Trimming at V came to 2 bases and at J to 6 bases, leaving 2 bases not matched to a gene. The CDR3 nucleotides read TGTGCCAGCAGCTTATATAGCGGGAGCGAGCAGTACTTC. Translating gives CASSLYSGSEQYF. The full variable domain, with the rest looked up from reference TRBV7-2 and TRBJ2-7, is GAGVSQSPSNKVTEKGKDVELRCDPISGHTALYWYRQSLGQGLEFLIYFQGNSAPDKSGLPSDRFSAERTGGSVSTLTIQRTQQEDSAVYLCASSLYSGSEQYFGPGTRLTVT.

The CDR3 DNA reads TGTGCCAGCAGTGATTGGGGGGAGCAGCCCCAGCATTTT. It is translated as CASSDWGEQPQHF. The chain is built from TRBV2 and TRBJ1-5, with a weak D call TRBD1 (5 bases). Germline V gives CDR1 SNHLY, CDR2 FYNNEI. Trimming pared 3 bases from V and 7 bases from J, leaving 10 bases between. This CDR3 region has 13 residues.

This clone was seen just once. The chain joins TRBV28 to TRBJ2-1; 8 bases map to TRBD2. Unmatched junction bases numbered 6, after V lost 7 bases and J lost 7 bases. Germline V gives CDR1 MDHEN, CDR2 SYDVKM. This CDR3 has 13 amino acids. CDR3 DNA: TGTGCCAGCACAGGGACTAGTAGGAATGAGCAGTTCTTC. It is translated as CASTGTSRNEQFF. Filled out from reference TRBV28 and TRBJ2-1, the complete variable domain reads DVKVTQSSRYLVKRTGEKVFLECVQDMDHENMFWYRQDPGLGLRLIYFSYDVKMKEKGDIPEGYSVSREKKERFSLILESASTNQTSMYLCASTGTSRNEQFFGPGTRLTVL.

The CDR3 bases are TGTGCCACCAGCAGATCCGGGACAGGGAGCTCTGAAGCTTTCTTT. Its translation is CATSRSGTGSSEAFF. The chain has TRBV15 and TRBJ1-1; 9 bases agree with TRBD1. V lost 2 bases to trimming and J lost 6 bases; unmatched junction nucleotides: 7. This CDR3 has 15 residues. CDR1 and CDR2 from the germline V gene are LNHNV and YYDKDF (reference sequence).